This TCR beta chain is drawn from a study of blood T cell repertoires in COVID-19. Study details: Sites in the United States, Italy and Spain provided acute and convalescent COVID-19 samples. From T cells, B-cell-depleted T cells, or PBMCs came the material, which was cDNA or gDNA.

Germline-derived CDR1 and CDR2 are SEHNR and FQNEAQ (reference sequence). The CDR3 extends over 15 amino acids. The V segment lost 5 bases and the J segment 7 bases; nucleotides outside the gene matches: 8. Authors' processing steps: Amplification of reference gene primers provided the estimated nucleated cell counts. Sequenced by immunoSEQ multiplex PCR; TCRdb stores in-frame clones only, minus some. The DNA gave D and trimming, while V, J and clone size come from that table. The sample shows roughly 50,000 clones, 80% to 85% of them seen only once. Source material: peripheral blood. This sequence was found in a man aged 65 to 85 with acute or convalescent COVID-19. The genes are TRBV7-9 and TRBJ1-6; 7 bases map to TRBD1. The CDR3 DNA reads as TGTGCCAGCAGCAGTTCCGGGACAGAGAATTCACCCCTCCACTTT. This translates into CASSSSGTENSPLHF.